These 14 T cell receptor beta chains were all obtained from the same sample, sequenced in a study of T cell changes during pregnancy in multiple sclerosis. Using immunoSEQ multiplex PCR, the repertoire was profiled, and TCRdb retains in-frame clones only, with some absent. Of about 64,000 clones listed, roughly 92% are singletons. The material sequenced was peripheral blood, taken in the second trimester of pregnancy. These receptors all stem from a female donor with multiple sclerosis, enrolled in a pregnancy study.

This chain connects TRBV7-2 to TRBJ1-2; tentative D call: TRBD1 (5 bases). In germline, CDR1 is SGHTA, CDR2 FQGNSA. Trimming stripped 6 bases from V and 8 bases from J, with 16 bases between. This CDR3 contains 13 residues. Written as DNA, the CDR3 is TGTGCCAGCAGGAGGACCGTCGGGGGAGGCTACACCTTC. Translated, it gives CASRRTVGGGYTF.

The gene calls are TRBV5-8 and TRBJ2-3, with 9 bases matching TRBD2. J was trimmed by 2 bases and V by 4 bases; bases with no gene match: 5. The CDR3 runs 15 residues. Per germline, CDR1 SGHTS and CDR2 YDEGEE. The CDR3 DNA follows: TGTGCCAGCAGCGGGACTAGCTTTTTCACAGATACGCAGTATTTT. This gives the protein CASSGTSFFTDTQYF.

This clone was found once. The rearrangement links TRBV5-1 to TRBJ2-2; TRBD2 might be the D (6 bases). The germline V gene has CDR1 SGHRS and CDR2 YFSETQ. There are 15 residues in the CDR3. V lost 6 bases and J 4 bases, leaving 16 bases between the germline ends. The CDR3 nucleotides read TGCGCCAGCAACCGACAGCCCGGGGGCACCGGGGAGCTGTTTTTT. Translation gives CASNRQPGGTGELFF.

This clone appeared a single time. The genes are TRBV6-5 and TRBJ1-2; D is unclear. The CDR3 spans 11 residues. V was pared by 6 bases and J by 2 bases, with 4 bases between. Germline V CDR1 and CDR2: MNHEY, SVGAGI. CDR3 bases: TGTGCCAGCAGACAGAACTATGGCTACACCTTC. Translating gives CASRQNYGYTF.

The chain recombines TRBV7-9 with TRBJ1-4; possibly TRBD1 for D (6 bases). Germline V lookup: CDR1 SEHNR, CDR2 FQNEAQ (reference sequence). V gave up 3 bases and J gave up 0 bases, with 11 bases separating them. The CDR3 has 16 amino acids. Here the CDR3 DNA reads TGTGCCAGCAGCTTCGACAGGCTAACAACTAATGAAAAACTGTTTTTT. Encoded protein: CASSFDRLTTNEKLFF.

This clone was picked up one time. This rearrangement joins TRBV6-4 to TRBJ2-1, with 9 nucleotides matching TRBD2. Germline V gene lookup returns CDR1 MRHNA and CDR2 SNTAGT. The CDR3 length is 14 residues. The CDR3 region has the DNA TGTCCCAAAAGGGGTGGACTAGCGAACAATGAGCAGTTCTTC. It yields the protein CPKRGGLANNEQFF.

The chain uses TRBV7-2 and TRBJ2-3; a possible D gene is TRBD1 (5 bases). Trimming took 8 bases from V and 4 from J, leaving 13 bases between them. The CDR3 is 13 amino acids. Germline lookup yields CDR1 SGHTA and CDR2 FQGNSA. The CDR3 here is CASRPRVADTQYF. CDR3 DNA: TGTGCCAGCCGCCCCAGGGTGGCAGATACGCAGTATTTT.

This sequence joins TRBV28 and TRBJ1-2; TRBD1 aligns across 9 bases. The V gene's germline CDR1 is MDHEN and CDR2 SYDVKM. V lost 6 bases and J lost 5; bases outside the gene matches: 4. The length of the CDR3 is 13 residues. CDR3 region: CASRLGQGYGYTF. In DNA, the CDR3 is TGTGCCAGCAGGCTCGGACAGGGGTATGGCTACACCTTC.

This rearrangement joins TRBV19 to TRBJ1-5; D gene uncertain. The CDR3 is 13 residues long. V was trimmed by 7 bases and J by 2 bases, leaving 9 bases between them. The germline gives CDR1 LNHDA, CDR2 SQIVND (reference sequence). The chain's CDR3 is CASTPVGNQPQHF. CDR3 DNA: TGTGCCAGTACCCCAGTGGGCAATCAGCCCCAGCATTTT. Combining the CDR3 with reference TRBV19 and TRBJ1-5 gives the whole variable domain DGGITQSPKYLFRKEGQNVTLSCEQNLNHDAMYWYRQDPGQGLRLIYYSQIVNDFQKGDIAEGYSVSREKKESFPLTVTSAQKNPTAFYLCASTPVGNQPQHFGDGTRLSIL.

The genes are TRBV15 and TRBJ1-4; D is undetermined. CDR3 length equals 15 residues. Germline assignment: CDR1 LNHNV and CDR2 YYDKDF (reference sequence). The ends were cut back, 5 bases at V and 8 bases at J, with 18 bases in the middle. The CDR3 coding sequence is TGTGCCACCAGCGGCATACAGAGATTTGGAGAAAAACTGTTTTTT. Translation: CATSGIQRFGEKLFF.

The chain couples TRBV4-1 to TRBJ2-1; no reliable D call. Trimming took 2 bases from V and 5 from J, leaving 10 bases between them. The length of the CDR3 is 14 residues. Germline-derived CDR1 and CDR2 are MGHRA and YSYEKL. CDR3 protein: CASSQSSANNEQFF. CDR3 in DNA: TGCGCCAGCAGCCAATCCAGCGCGAACAATGAGCAGTTCTTC.

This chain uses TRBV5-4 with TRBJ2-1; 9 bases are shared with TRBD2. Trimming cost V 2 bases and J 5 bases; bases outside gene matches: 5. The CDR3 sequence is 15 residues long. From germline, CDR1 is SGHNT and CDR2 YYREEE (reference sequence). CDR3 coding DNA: TGTGCCAGCAGCTTCTCTAGCGGGACTCACAATGAGCAGTTCTTC. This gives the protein CASSFSSGTHNEQFF.

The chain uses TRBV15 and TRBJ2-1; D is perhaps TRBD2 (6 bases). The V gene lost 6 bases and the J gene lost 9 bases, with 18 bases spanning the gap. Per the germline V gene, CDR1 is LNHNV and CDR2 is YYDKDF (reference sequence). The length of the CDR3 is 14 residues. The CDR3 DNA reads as TGTGCCACCAGGGACTATAGCTCATTCGGTGAGCAGTTCTTC. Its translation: CATRDYSSFGEQFF.

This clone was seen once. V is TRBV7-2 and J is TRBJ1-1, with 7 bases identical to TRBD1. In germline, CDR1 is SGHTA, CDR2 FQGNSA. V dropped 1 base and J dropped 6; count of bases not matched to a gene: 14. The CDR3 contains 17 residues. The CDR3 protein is CASSLGAYRGKWAEAFF. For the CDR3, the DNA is TGTGCCAGCAGCTTAGGGGCCTACAGGGGTAAGTGGGCTGAAGCTTTCTTT.